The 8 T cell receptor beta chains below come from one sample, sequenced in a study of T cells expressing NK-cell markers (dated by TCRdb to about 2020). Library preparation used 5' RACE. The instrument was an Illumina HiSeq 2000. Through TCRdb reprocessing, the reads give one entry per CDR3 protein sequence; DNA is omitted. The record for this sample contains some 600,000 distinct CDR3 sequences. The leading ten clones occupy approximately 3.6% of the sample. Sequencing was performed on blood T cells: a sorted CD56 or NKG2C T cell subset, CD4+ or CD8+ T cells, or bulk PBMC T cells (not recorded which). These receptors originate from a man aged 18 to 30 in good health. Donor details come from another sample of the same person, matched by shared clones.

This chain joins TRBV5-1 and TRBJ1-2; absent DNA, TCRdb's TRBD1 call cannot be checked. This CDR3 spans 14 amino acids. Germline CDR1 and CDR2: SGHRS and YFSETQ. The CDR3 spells CASSPTGTNYGYTF.

The chain's CDR3 is CASSQEMVYEKLFF. J is TRBJ1-4 and V is TRBV4-1. The germline gives CDR1 MGHRA, CDR2 YSYEKL. The CDR3 is made up of 14 amino acids.

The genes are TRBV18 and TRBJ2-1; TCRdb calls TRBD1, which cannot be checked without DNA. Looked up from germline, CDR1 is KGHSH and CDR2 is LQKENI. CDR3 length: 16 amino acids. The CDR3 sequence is CASSVRGVGRDNEQFF.

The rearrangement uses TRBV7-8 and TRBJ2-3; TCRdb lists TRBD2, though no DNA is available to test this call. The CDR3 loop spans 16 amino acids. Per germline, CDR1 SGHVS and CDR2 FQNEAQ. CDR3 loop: CASSPPSGRAGDTQYF.

The CDR3 sequence is CASSAGQDRTQYF. The chain links TRBV28 to TRBJ2-5; TCRdb's D gene call, TRBD1, goes unchecked for lack of DNA. CDR3 length: 13 residues. The germline gives CDR1 MDHEN, CDR2 SYDVKM. The full variable domain, rest sourced from reference TRBV28 and TRBJ2-5, is DVKVTQSSRYLVKRTGEKVFLECVQDMDHENMFWYRQDPGLGLRLIYFSYDVKMKEKGDIPEGYSVSREKKERFSLILESASTNQTSMYLCASSAGQDRTQYFGPGTRLLVL.

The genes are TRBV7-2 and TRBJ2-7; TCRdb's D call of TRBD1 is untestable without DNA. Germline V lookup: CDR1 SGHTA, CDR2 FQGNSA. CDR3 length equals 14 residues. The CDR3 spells CASSQSGDHYEQYF.

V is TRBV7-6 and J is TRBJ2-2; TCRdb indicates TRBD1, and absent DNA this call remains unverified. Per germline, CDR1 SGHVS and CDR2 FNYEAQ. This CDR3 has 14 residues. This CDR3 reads CASSSGQGGGELFF.

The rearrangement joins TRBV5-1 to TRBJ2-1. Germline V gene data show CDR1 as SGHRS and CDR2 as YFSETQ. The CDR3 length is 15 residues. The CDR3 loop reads CASSWVVNVNNEQFF.